The 3 T cell receptor beta chains reported below all come from one sample, sequenced in a study of shared clonotypes between healthy human individuals. Sequencing was performed with immunoSEQ multiplex PCR; in TCRdb, only in-frame clones are kept and a portion is missing. Of 1.6 million or so clones listed, roughly 96% were seen once; the top ten hold roughly 1.2%. The sequencing input was naive CD4+ T cells sorted from blood. Regarding subset: CD45RA+ positively selected. The receptor set was obtained from a young man in good health.

The V call is TRBV12-5, the J call TRBJ2-3, with TRBD1 as a possible D gene (6 bases). CDR3 length: 12 residues. The germline gives CDR1 LGHNT, CDR2 FRNRAP. Trimming cost V 2 bases and J 9 bases, with 9 bases left between them. The CDR3 is CASGLLTGTQYF. In nucleotides, the CDR3 is TGTGCTAGTGGTTTGCTCACAGGGACGCAGTATTTT.

The chain links TRBV5-5 to TRBJ1-1; the D gene is possibly TRBD1 (5 bases). Germline lookup yields CDR1 SGHKS and CDR2 YYEKEE (reference sequence). CDR3 length: 13 residues. V dropped 2 bases and J dropped 8 bases, with 13 bases sitting between them. In DNA form, the CDR3 reads TGTGCCAGCAGCTTTCGGGGTCAGGGCGAAGCTTTCTTT. Its protein is CASSFRGQGEAFF. Together with reference TRBV5-5 and TRBJ1-1, the CDR3 gives the full variable domain: DAGVTQSPTHLIKTRGQQVTLRCSPISGHKSVSWYQQVLGQGPQFIFQYYEKEERGRGNFPDRFSARQFPNYSSELNVNALLLGDSALYLCASSFRGQGEAFFGQGTRLTVV.

This chain connects TRBV5-4 to TRBJ1-1, with TRBD1 matching 11 bases. V shed 4 bases and J 4 bases; nucleotides not matched to a gene: 6. From germline, CDR1 is SGHNT and CDR2 YYREEE (reference sequence). The CDR3 runs to 15 residues. The DNA for the CDR3 is TGTGCCAGCAGCACAGGACAGGGGGCGGTCACTGAAGCTTTCTTT. Amino acid sequence: CASSTGQGAVTEAFF. Complete variable domain (other parts from reference TRBV5-4 and TRBJ1-1): ETGVTQSPTHLIKTRGQQVTLRCSSQSGHNTVSWYQQALGQGPQFIFQYYREEENGRGNFPPRFSGLQFPNYSSELNVNALELDDSALYLCASSTGQGAVTEAFFGQGTRLTVV.